This TCR beta chain derives from a study of shared clonotypes between healthy human individuals. Whole-study results and caveats: Naive CD4 clonotypes overlapped across several donors at approximately 5%. Non-shared clonotypes showed lower generation probabilities than clonotypes common to all four donors.

This clone appeared once. Antigen specificity is unknown. The study enrolled healthy HIV-negative adults without recent acute infections or vaccinations as donors. Within Nashville, Tennessee resided all donors, each a Caucasian adult. Per germline, CDR1 MNHEY and CDR2 SMNVEV (reference sequence). The V gene lost 5 bases and the J gene lost 1 base, with 9 bases spanning the gap. The CDR3 runs 14 residues. Repertoires were generated with immunoSEQ multiplex PCR, while TCRdb's copy carries only in-frame clones and drops some. This repertoire shows a few hundred thousand clones, approximately 97% found once; its top ten account for about 0.06%.

This TCR was recovered from a woman younger than 45 in good health. Sequenced material: naive CD4+ T cells sorted from blood. The subset here: CD45RA+ positively selected. This chain uses TRBV27 with TRBJ1-5, with a tentative D call TRBD1 (5 bases). The CDR3 loop is CASSPDRSNQPQHF. CDR3 DNA sequence: TGTGCCAGCAGTCCCGACAGAAGCAATCAGCCCCAGCATTTT.